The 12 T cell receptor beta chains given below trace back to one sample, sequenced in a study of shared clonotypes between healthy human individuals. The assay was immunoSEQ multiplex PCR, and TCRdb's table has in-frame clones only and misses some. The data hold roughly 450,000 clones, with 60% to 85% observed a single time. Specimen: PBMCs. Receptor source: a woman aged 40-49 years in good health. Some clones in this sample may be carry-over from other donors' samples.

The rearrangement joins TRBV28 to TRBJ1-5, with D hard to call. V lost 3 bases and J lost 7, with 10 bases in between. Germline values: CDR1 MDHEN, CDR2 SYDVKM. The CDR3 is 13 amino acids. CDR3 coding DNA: TGTGCCAGCAGTTTTGGTCGTTCCCAGCCCCAGCATTTT. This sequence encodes CASSFGRSQPQHF.

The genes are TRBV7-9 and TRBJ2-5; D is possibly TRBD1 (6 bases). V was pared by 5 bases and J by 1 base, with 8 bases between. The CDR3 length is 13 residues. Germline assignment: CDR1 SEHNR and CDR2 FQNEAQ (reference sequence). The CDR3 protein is CASSLQGQETQYF. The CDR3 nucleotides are TGTGCCAGCAGCCTACAGGGCCAAGAGACCCAGTACTTC.

The CDR3 region is CAIRWTTYNEQFF. The CDR3 DNA reads TGTGCCATCCGATGGACAACTTACAATGAGCAGTTCTTC. The V call is TRBV2, the J call TRBJ2-1; weak D call: TRBD1 (5 bases). Trimming removed 10 bases from V and 4 bases from J, with 14 bases in between. Germline V gene lookup returns CDR1 SNHLY and CDR2 FYNNEI. The CDR3 spans 13 residues.

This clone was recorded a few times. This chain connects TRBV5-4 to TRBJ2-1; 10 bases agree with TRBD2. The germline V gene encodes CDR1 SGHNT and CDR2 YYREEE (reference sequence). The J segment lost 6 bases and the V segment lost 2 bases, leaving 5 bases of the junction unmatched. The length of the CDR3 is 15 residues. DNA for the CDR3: TGTGCCAGCAGCTTTTCGCCTAGCGGGGGCAATGAGCAGTTCTTC. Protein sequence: CASSFSPSGGNEQFF. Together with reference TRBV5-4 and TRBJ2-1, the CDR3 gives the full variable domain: ETGVTQSPTHLIKTRGQQVTLRCSSQSGHNTVSWYQQALGQGPQFIFQYYREEENGRGNFPPRFSGLQFPNYSSELNVNALELDDSALYLCASSFSPSGGNEQFFGPGTRLTVL.

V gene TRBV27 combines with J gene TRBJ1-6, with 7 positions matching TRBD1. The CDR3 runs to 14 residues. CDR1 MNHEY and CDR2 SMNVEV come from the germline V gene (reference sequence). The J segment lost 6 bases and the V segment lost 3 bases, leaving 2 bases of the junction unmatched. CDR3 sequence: CASSFRQGNSPLHF. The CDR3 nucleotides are TGTGCCAGCAGTTTCCGACAGGGTAATTCACCCCTCCACTTT.

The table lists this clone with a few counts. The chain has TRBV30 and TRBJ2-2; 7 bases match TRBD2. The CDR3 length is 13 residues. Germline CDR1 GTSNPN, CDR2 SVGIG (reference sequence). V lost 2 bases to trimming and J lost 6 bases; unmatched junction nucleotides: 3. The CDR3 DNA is TGTGCCTGGAGTCGCAGCGGGGCCGGGGAGCTGTTTTTT. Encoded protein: CAWSRSGAGELFF.

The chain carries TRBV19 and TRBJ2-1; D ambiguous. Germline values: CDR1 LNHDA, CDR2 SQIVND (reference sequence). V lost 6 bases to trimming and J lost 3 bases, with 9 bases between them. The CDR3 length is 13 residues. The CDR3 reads CASSRELYNEQFF. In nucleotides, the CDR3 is TGTGCCAGTAGCCGCGAACTCTACAATGAGCAGTTCTTC.

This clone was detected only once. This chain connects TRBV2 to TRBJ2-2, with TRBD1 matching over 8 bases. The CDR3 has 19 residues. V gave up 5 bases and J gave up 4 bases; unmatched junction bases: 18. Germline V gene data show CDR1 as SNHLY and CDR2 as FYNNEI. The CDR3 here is CASSHPSETGDFGTGELFF. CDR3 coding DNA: TGTGCCAGCAGTCACCCCTCGGAGACAGGGGATTTTGGCACCGGGGAGCTGTTTTTT.

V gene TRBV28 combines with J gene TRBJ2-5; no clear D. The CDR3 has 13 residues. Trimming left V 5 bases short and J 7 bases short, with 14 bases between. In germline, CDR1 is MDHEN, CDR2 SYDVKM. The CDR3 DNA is TGTGCCAGCAGTAGACGACTTTTGGGGACCCAGTACTTC. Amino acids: CASSRRLLGTQYF. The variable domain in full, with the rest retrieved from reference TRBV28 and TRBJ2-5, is DVKVTQSSRYLVKRTGEKVFLECVQDMDHENMFWYRQDPGLGLRLIYFSYDVKMKEKGDIPEGYSVSREKKERFSLILESASTNQTSMYLCASSRRLLGTQYFGPGTRLLVL.

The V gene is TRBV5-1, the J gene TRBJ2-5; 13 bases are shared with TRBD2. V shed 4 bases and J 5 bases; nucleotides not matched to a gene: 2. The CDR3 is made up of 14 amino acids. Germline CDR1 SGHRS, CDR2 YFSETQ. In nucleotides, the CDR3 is TGCGCCAGCAGCCCGACTAGCGGGAGGGAGACCCAGTACTTC. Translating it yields CASSPTSGRETQYF.

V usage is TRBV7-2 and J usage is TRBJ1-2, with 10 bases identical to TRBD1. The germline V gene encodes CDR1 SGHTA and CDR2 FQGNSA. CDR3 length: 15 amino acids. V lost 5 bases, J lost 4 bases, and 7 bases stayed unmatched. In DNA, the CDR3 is TGTGCCAGCAGCCCTAGGGACAGGGGAGTCTATGGCTACACCTTC. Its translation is CASSPRDRGVYGYTF. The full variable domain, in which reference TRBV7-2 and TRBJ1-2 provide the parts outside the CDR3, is GAGVSQSPSNKVTEKGKDVELRCDPISGHTALYWYRQSLGQGLEFLIYFQGNSAPDKSGLPSDRFSAERTGGSVSTLTIQRTQQEDSAVYLCASSPRDRGVYGYTFGSGTRLTVV.

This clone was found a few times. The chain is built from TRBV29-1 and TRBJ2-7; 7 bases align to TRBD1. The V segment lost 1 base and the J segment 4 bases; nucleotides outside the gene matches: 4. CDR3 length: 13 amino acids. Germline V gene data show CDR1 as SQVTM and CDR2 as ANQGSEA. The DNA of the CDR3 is TGCAGCGTTGAAGGGACAGGACGATACGAGCAGTACTTC. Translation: CSVEGTGRYEQYF.